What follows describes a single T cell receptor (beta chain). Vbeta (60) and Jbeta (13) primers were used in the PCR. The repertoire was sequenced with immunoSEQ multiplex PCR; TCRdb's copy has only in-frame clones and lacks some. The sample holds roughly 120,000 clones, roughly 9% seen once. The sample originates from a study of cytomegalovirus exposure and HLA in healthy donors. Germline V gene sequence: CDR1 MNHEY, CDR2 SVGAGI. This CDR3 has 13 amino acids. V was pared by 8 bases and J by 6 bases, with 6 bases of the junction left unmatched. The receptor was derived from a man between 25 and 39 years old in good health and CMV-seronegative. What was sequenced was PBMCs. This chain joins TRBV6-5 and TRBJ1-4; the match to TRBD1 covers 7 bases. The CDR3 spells CASGSRGHEKLFF. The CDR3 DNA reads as TGTGCCAGCGGCTCAAGGGGGCATGAAAAACTGTTTTTT.